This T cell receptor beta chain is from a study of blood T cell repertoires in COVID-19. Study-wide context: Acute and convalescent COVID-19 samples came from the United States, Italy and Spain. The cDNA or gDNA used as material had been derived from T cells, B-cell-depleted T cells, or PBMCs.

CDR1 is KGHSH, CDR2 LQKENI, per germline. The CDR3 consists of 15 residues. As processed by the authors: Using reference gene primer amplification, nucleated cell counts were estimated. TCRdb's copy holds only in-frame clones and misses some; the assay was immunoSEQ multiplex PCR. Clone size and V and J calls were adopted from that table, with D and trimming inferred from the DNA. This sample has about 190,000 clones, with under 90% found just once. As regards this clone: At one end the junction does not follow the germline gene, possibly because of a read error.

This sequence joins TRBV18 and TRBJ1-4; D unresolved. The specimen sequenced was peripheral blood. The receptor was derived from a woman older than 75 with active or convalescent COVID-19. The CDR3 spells CASSPPSERGEKLFF. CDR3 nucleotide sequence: TGTGCCAGCTCCCCACCGAGTGAAAGAGGAGAAAAACTGTTTTTT.